The rows below give T cell receptor beta chains drawn from one sample of a study of blood T cell repertoires in COVID-19. Sequencing used immunoSEQ multiplex PCR; TCRdb keeps in-frame clones, though not all of them. The sample records about 43,000 clones, about 83% being singletons. What was sequenced was peripheral blood. Receptors originate from a man older than 75 in a cohort sampled during active COVID-19. CDR3s include the opening cysteine and the closing phenylalanine or tryptophan. A D gene is named only where the DNA matches it firmly. Expanded clones get a size class; other rows say once, few or many, or leave the size out.

DNA: TGTGCCAGCAGTACAGGGGGGCTCAACACTGAAGCTTTCTTT
CDR3: CASSTGGLNTEAFF
V: TRBV2
size: few
D: TRBD1
J: TRBJ1-1

DNA: TGTGCCAGCAGTTCCCTAGGAATACCCCAGCATTTT
CDR3: CASSSLGIPQHF
V: TRBV12-3/TRBV12-4
size: .
D: .
J: TRBJ1-5

DNA: TGTGCCAGCAGTTTTTCGGCAGGGATGGATGGCTACACCTTC
CDR3: CASSFSAGMDGYTF
V: TRBV28
size: .
D: .
J: TRBJ1-2

DNA: TGTGCCAGTAAAAAATCCGGGACAGGGTACCAGCCCCAGCATTTT
CDR3: CASKKSGTGYQPQHF
V: TRBV19
size: few
D: TRBD1
J: TRBJ1-5

DNA: TGTGCCAGCTCAAGTCCTTCGAGGGGGCCCTCCTACGAGCAGTACTTC
CDR3: CASSSPSRGPSYEQYF
V: TRBV18
size: .
D: TRBD1
J: TRBJ2-7

DNA: TGCGCCAGCAGCCCCGGGGACAGGGGGCGCTTTGCCGAGCAGTTCTTC
CDR3: CASSPGDRGRFAEQFF
V: TRBV5-1
size: .
D: TRBD1
J: TRBJ2-1

DNA: TGTGCCAGCAGCAGGGACAGGGAGGTCTATGGCTACACCTTC
CDR3: CASSRDREVYGYTF
V: TRBV5-4
size: .
D: TRBD1
J: TRBJ1-2

DNA: TGTGCCAGCACCGGAACAGGCCGGACAGATACGCAGTATTTT
CDR3: CASTGTGRTDTQYF
V: TRBV2
size: .
D: .
J: TRBJ2-3

DNA: TGTGCCAGCAGCGTAGTGACAGGAACCGGGGAGCTGTTTTTT
CDR3: CASSVVTGTGELFF
V: TRBV9
size: .
D: .
J: TRBJ2-2

DNA: TGCGCCAGCAGCCAAGCCTTATCGTCCGCAACTAATGAAAAACTGTTTTTT
CDR3: CASSQALSSATNEKLFF
V: TRBV4-1
size: .
D: .
J: TRBJ1-4

DNA: TGCAGTGCTAGTAGGGGAAGGGGCCACGAGCAGTACTTC
CDR3: CSASRGRGHEQYF
V: TRBV20-1
size: .
D: .
J: TRBJ2-7

DNA: TGTGCCAGCAGCCCGAAGCTAGCGGGAGGAACCGGGGAGCTGTTTTTT
CDR3: CASSPKLAGGTGELFF
V: TRBV5-4
size: .
D: TRBD2
J: TRBJ2-2

DNA: TGCGCCAGCAGCCAAGTTAGGACAGGGGTGGGTTATAGCAATCAGCCCCAGCATTTT
CDR3: CASSQVRTGVGYSNQPQHF
V: TRBV4-1
size: .
D: TRBD1
J: TRBJ1-5

DNA: TGTGCCATCAGTGGAGCGGGAGCGGGAGAAGATACGCAGTATTTT
CDR3: CAISGAGAGEDTQYF
V: TRBV10-3
size: .
D: TRBD2
J: TRBJ2-3

DNA: TGTGCCAGCAGTTACTTGGGACTAGCGGACCAAGAGACCCAGTACTTC
CDR3: CASSYLGLADQETQYF
V: TRBV6-2/TRBV6-3
size: .
D: TRBD2
J: TRBJ2-5

DNA: TGTGCCAGCAGCCAAGATACGGGTCTAAGTCTCTCTGGCTACACCTTC
CDR3: CASSQDTGLSLSGYTF
V: TRBV3-1/TRBV3-2
size: .
D: .
J: TRBJ1-2

DNA: TGTGCCAGCAGTGAGCAGGGTGTCCTAAATCAGCCCCAGCATTTT
CDR3: CASSEQGVLNQPQHF
V: TRBV2
size: .
D: .
J: TRBJ1-5

DNA: TGTGCCAGCAGTCACAGGGGCGATAGCAATCAGCCCCAGCATTTT
CDR3: CASSHRGDSNQPQHF
V: TRBV28
size: .
D: TRBD1
J: TRBJ1-5

DNA: TGTGCCAGCACGGGGTCCGGAAACACCATATATTTT
CDR3: CASTGSGNTIYF
V: TRBV12-3/TRBV12-4
size: .
D: .
J: TRBJ1-3

DNA: TGTGCCAGTAGTACATCCAAGGCCCTTGGACTCTATGGCTACACCTTC
CDR3: CASSTSKALGLYGYTF
V: TRBV19
size: .
D: .
J: TRBJ1-2

DNA: TGTGCCAGCAGCTTGGGAGGAAACAATCAGCCCCAGCATTTT
CDR3: CASSLGGNNQPQHF
V: TRBV5-4
size: .
D: .
J: TRBJ1-5

DNA: TGTGCCAGCAGCCAAAAGGGAGGGGGGAGGACTGAAGCTTTCTTT
CDR3: CASSQKGGGRTEAFF
V: TRBV3-1/TRBV3-2
size: few
D: .
J: TRBJ1-1

DNA: TGTGCCAGCAGGCCGGGACTAGAACCCTACGAGCAGTACTTC
CDR3: CASRPGLEPYEQYF
V: TRBV7-2
size: .
D: TRBD2
J: TRBJ2-7

DNA: TGTGCCAGCAGCCCATCCATCGGGACAGGGAAAAATGAAAAACTGTTTTTT
CDR3: CASSPSIGTGKNEKLFF
V: TRBV7-9
size: .
D: TRBD1
J: TRBJ1-4

DNA: TGCGCCAGCAGCTTGGGGGAGGTGGTTGAAACTGAAGCTTTCTTT
CDR3: CASSLGEVVETEAFF
V: TRBV5-1
size: .
D: .
J: TRBJ1-1